This passage covers 5 T cell receptor beta chains from one sample sequenced in a study of OX40 agonist ivuxolimab in advanced cancers. Assay used: immunoSEQ multiplex PCR; TCRdb lists only in-frame clones, some missing. The sample comprises 65,000 to 95,000 clones, 85% to 95% of which are singletons, and approximately 10% rests with the top ten. Sequencing was performed on CD4+ or CD8+ T cells sorted from blood, taken in a trial of the OX40 agonist ivuxolimab. Source of these receptors: an adult with an advanced solid tumor such as melanoma, head and neck, liver or kidney cancer.

V is TRBV7-8 and J is TRBJ1-2; D is uncertain. V was clipped by 5 bases and J by 10 bases, with 23 bases between them. CDR3 length: 15 residues. From germline, CDR1 is SGHVS and CDR2 FQNEAQ. The CDR3 bases are TGTGCCAGCAGCACCATGGTAGGCCCGGTGGGCGTCTACACCTTC. Translating gives CASSTMVGPVGVYTF.

The chain recombines TRBV19 with TRBJ1-2; D is undetermined. In germline, CDR1 is LNHDA, CDR2 SQIVND (reference sequence). This CDR3 region has 11 residues. The germline V and J ends were trimmed by 9 bases and 4 bases, with 9 bases remaining between them. CDR3 in DNA: TGTGCCAGCATGGGTGGCTATGGCTACACCTTC. Its protein product is CASMGGYGYTF. The full variable domain, rest sourced from reference TRBV19 and TRBJ1-2, is DGGITQSPKYLFRKEGQNVTLSCEQNLNHDAMYWYRQDPGQGLRLIYYSQIVNDFQKGDIAEGYSVSREKKESFPLTVTSAQKNPTAFYLCASMGGYGYTFGSGTRLTVV.

The V call is TRBV4-1, the J call TRBJ2-7, with 10 bases identical to TRBD1. This CDR3 comprises 16 residues. Trimming took 4 bases from V and 3 from J; bases not matched to a gene: 9. The germline gives CDR1 MGHRA, CDR2 YSYEKL. CDR3 protein: CASSLAGGTGDYEQYF. CDR3 coding DNA: TGCGCCAGCAGCCTCGCAGGGGGGACAGGGGACTACGAGCAGTACTTC.

The J gene is TRBJ2-5, the V gene TRBV4-1; 7 positions match TRBD1. The CDR3 is 16 amino acids. The J segment lost 1 base and the V segment lost 9 bases, leaving 14 bases of the junction unmatched. Germline values: CDR1 MGHRA, CDR2 YSYEKL. CDR3 loop: CASLPRDRKSQETQYF. Here the CDR3 DNA reads TGCGCCAGTCTCCCGAGGGACAGAAAAAGCCAAGAGACCCAGTACTTC.

The chain combines TRBV5-6 with TRBJ2-7, with a weak D call TRBD1 (6 bases). Germline-derived CDR1 and CDR2 are SGHDT and YYEEEE. This CDR3 spans 13 amino acids. Trimming removed 0 bases at V and 3 bases at J, with 7 bases between. The CDR3 nucleotides read TGTGCCAGCAGCTTGGGAGGGGGCTACGAGCAGTACTTC. It is translated as CASSLGGGYEQYF.